Presented here are 23 T cell receptor beta chains from one specimen sequenced in a study of cytomegalovirus exposure and HLA in healthy donors. PCR used 60 Vbeta primers and 13 Jbeta primers. Sequencing used immunoSEQ multiplex PCR; TCRdb keeps in-frame clones, though not all of them. The table has fewer than 150,000 clones, roughly 80% seen once. Sequenced material: PBMCs. These receptors were taken from a man aged 35 to 55 in good health and CMV-seropositive.

The chain joins TRBV2 to TRBJ2-7, with no clear D. The CDR3 is 14 amino acids. Trimming took 1 base from V and 1 from J, leaving 8 bases between them. CDR1 is SNHLY and CDR2 is FYNNEI in the germline V gene. The CDR3 DNA reads as TGTGCCAGCAGTGAAGGTCGCAGATCCTACGAGCAGTACTTC. This sequence encodes CASSEGRRSYEQYF. The full variable domain, rest sourced from reference TRBV2 and TRBJ2-7, is EPEVTQTPSHQVTQMGQEVILRCVPISNHLYFYWYRQILGQKVEFLVSFYNNEISEKSEIFDDQFSVERPDGSNFTLKIRSTKLEDSAMYFCASSEGRRSYEQYFGPGTRLTVT.

The CDR3 here is CASRLAGGGEQFF. The CDR3 nucleotides are TGTGCCAGCAGACTAGCGGGGGGCGGTGAGCAGTTCTTC. The V gene is TRBV27, the J gene TRBJ2-1; 12 positions agree with TRBD2. This CDR3 spans 13 amino acids. Losses at the gene ends were 6 bases for V and 9 bases for J; bases not matched to a gene: 3. The germline V gene has CDR1 MNHEY and CDR2 SMNVEV (reference sequence).

The V and J genes are TRBV19 and TRBJ2-2; 9 positions match TRBD1. Germline V CDR1 and CDR2: LNHDA, SQIVND (reference sequence). The V and J ends lost 5 bases and 4 bases, in that order; junction bases with no gene match: 8. The CDR3 contains 16 residues. This chain's CDR3 is CASSLGTGWPTGELFF. CDR3 DNA: TGTGCCAGTAGTCTCGGGACAGGGTGGCCCACCGGGGAGCTGTTTTTT.

As regards this clone: At one boundary the junction diverges from the germline segment, which might be a read error. The chain is built from TRBV27 and TRBJ2-1; D is perhaps TRBD1 (8 bases). CDR3 size: 17 residues. Germline V gene sequence: CDR1 MNHEY, CDR2 SMNVEV (reference sequence). The CDR3 is CASSLYRGVGQDKEQFF. Here the CDR3 DNA reads TGTGCCAGCAGTTTATATCGGGGGGTGGGACAGGACAAGGAGCAGTTCTTC.

The genes are TRBV30 and TRBJ2-4, with TRBD2 matching 7 bases. The ends lost 0 bases at V and 7 bases at J; junction bases unmatched: 18. This CDR3 spans 18 amino acids. Germline V lookup: CDR1 GTSNPN, CDR2 SVGIG (reference sequence). The CDR3 sequence is CAWSVGGGEGLVRNIQYF. The CDR3 region has the DNA TGTGCCTGGAGTGTCGGGGGAGGGGAGGGCCTAGTAAGGAACATTCAGTACTTC.

This chain uses TRBV11-2 with TRBJ1-3, with a possible D match to TRBD1 (5 bases). Per the germline V gene, CDR1 is SGHAT and CDR2 is FQNNGV. The CDR3 spans 13 residues. The V end lost 6 bases, the J end lost 0 bases, and 6 bases lay between the germline ends. The CDR3, as DNA: TGTGCCAGCAGAGACAGCTCTGGAAACACCATATATTTT. The encoded protein is CASRDSSGNTIYF.

This chain uses TRBV6-5 with TRBJ1-1; the D gene is possibly TRBD1 (6 bases). The germline V and J ends were trimmed by 6 bases and 1 base, with 9 bases remaining between them. Germline V gives CDR1 MNHEY, CDR2 SVGAGI. CDR3 length equals 13 residues. CDR3 protein: CASRDSENTEAFF. CDR3 nucleotides: TGTGCCAGCAGGGACAGCGAGAACACTGAAGCTTTCTTT.

This clone was counted between two and nine times. The chain has TRBV7-8 and TRBJ2-1; 8 nucleotides align to TRBD2. Unmatched junction bases numbered 3, after V lost 4 bases and J lost 1 base. CDR3 length: 15 residues. Per the germline V gene, CDR1 is SGHVS and CDR2 is FQNEAQ. The CDR3: CASSYSGDSYNEQFF. The DNA for the CDR3 is TGTGCCAGCAGCTATAGCGGGGATTCCTACAATGAGCAGTTCTTC.

This clone has only a few counts. The CDR3 coding sequence is TGTGCCAGCAGCGCCGGACAGGGAGGCTATGGCTACACCTTC. This translates into CASSAGQGGYGYTF. The chain carries TRBV9 and TRBJ1-2; 8 nucleotides match TRBD1. V lost 3 bases and J lost 4; bases outside the gene matches: 5. The CDR3 covers 14 residues. The germline V gene has CDR1 SGDLS and CDR2 YYNGEE. The full variable domain, rest sourced from reference TRBV9 and TRBJ1-2, is DSGVTQTPKHLITATGQRVTLRCSPRSGDLSVYWYQQSLDQGLQFLIQYYNGEERAKGNILERFSAQQFPDLHSELNLSSLELGDSALYFCASSAGQGGYGYTFGSGTRLTVV.

This sequence joins TRBV30 and TRBJ1-6; D is perhaps TRBD1 (5 bases). The length of the CDR3 is 13 residues. From germline, CDR1 is GTSNPN and CDR2 SVGIG (reference sequence). The ends were cut back, 0 bases at V and 10 bases at J, with 10 bases in the middle. Written as DNA, the CDR3 is TGTGCCTGGAGTGTGAGACAGACGTCACCCCTCCACTTT. Its translation: CAWSVRQTSPLHF. The full variable domain, in which reference TRBV30 and TRBJ1-6 provide the parts outside the CDR3, is SQTIHQWPATLVQPVGSPLSLECTVEGTSNPNLYWYRQAAGRGLQLLFYSVGIGQISSEVPQNLSASRPQDRQFILSSKKLLLSDSGFYLCAWSVRQTSPLHFGNGTRLTVT.

This chain connects TRBV5-1 to TRBJ2-1; 11 bases are shared with TRBD1. The germline V gene encodes CDR1 SGHRS and CDR2 YFSETQ. J was trimmed by 0 bases and V by 0 bases; bases with no gene match: 5. The length of the CDR3 is 18 residues. DNA for the CDR3: TGCGCCAGCAGCTTGGCCCGGGACAGGGGGTACTCCTACAATGAGCAGTTCTTC. This encodes CASSLARDRGYSYNEQFF.

The chain is built from TRBV12-5 and TRBJ2-7; no clear D gene. Germline CDR1 LGHNT, CDR2 FRNRAP. The ends were cut back, 2 bases at V and 12 bases at J, with 14 bases in the middle. The CDR3 has 12 amino acids. The CDR3 loop is CASGLSRVPPYF. CDR3 in DNA: TGTGCTAGTGGTTTGTCACGGGTACCGCCGTACTTC.

The V call is TRBV2, the J call TRBJ1-1; the match to TRBD1 covers 8 bases. This CDR3 spans 14 amino acids. V shed 5 bases, J shed 1 base, and the junction held 3 bases outside the gene matches. Germline V CDR1 and CDR2: SNHLY, FYNNEI. CDR3 nucleotides: TGTGCCAGCAGTCTACAGGGGGGGAACACTGAAGCTTTCTTT. It codes for CASSLQGGNTEAFF.

The CDR3 DNA sequence: TGTGCCAGCGGGTTGGGTGCGTCGGGAAACACTGAAGCTTTCTTT. This gives the protein CASGLGASGNTEAFF. V usage is TRBV6-1 and J usage is TRBJ1-1, with D hard to call. Trimming took 8 bases from V and 2 from J, leaving 18 bases between them. The CDR3 length is 15 residues. Germline V gene data show CDR1 as MNHNS and CDR2 as SASEGT.

This chain connects TRBV7-2 to TRBJ2-1, with 9 positions matching TRBD2. Germline trimming cut 1 base from V and 9 bases from J; bases unmatched to any gene: 4. The CDR3 covers 14 residues. The germline CDR1 and CDR2 sequences are SGHTA and FQGNSA. The DNA for the CDR3 is TGTGCCAGCAGCTTAGGGACTAGCGCAAGTGAGCAGTTCTTC. This gives the protein CASSLGTSASEQFF.

The gene calls are TRBV30 and TRBJ1-2; D gene ambiguous. The germline V gene encodes CDR1 GTSNPN and CDR2 SVGIG (reference sequence). The CDR3 sequence is 14 residues long. The V end lost 5 bases, the J end lost 8 bases, and 21 bases lay between the germline ends. The CDR3 DNA sequence: TGTGCCTGGTCCCCGGGCCTTTCGGCGGGGGGCTACACCTTC. Protein sequence: CAWSPGLSAGGYTF.

This CDR3 is CAWSARGLSDTQYF. CDR3 DNA: TGTGCCTGGTCGGCCAGGGGGCTTTCAGATACGCAGTATTTT. The chain joins TRBV30 to TRBJ2-3, with 8 bases fitting TRBD1. Germline CDR1 is GTSNPN and CDR2 is SVGIG (reference sequence). The V gene end was trimmed by 5 bases and the J gene end by 4 bases; junction bases not matched to a gene: 8. This CDR3 has 14 amino acids. The complete variable domain, with remaining parts taken from reference TRBV30 and TRBJ2-3, reads SQTIHQWPATLVQPVGSPLSLECTVEGTSNPNLYWYRQAAGRGLQLLFYSVGIGQISSEVPQNLSASRPQDRQFILSSKKLLLSDSGFYLCAWSARGLSDTQYFGPGTRLTVL.

V usage is TRBV15 and J usage is TRBJ1-3; no definite D call. Germline V gives CDR1 LNHNV, CDR2 YYDKDF (reference sequence). The CDR3 spans 17 residues. The V end lost 2 bases, the J end lost 0 bases, and 14 bases lay between the germline ends. The CDR3 spells CATSRNSYLHSGNTIYF. DNA for the CDR3: TGTGCCACCAGCAGAAACTCCTACCTCCACTCTGGAAACACCATATATTTT.

The J gene is TRBJ2-2, the V gene TRBV25-1; TRBD2 matches 9 bases. CDR1 is MGHDK, CDR2 SYGVNS, per germline. The CDR3 is 18 amino acids. The ends lost 6 bases at V and 3 bases at J; junction bases unmatched: 14. The CDR3 loop reads CASSEGVSGRSDTGELFF. The CDR3 DNA is TGTGCCAGCAGCGAAGGGGTTAGCGGGAGATCGGACACCGGGGAGCTGTTTTTT. Looking up the rest from reference TRBV25-1 and TRBJ2-2 gives the full variable domain: EADIYQTPRYLVIGTGKKITLECSQTMGHDKMYWYQQDPGMELHLIHYSYGVNSTEKGDLSSESTVSRIRTEHFPLTLESARPSHTSQYLCASSEGVSGRSDTGELFFGEGSRLTVL.

V and J are TRBV6-1 and TRBJ2-7, with 7 bases that match TRBD2. The germline V gene has CDR1 MNHNS and CDR2 SASEGT. The CDR3 covers 15 residues. V shed 6 bases, J shed 5 bases, and the junction held 13 bases outside the gene matches. The CDR3 loop is CASRPRGGSGDEQYF. The CDR3 DNA sequence: TGTGCCAGCAGGCCCCGAGGCGGCAGCGGGGACGAGCAGTACTTC.

The rearrangement uses TRBV9 and TRBJ2-7; no reliable D call. Germline loops: CDR1 SGDLS, CDR2 YYNGEE. CDR3 length: 13 amino acids. V dropped 2 bases and J dropped 6 bases, with 12 bases sitting between them. This CDR3 reads CASSVLRNSEQYF. CDR3 nucleotides: TGTGCCAGCAGCGTCCTGAGAAATTCCGAGCAGTACTTC. Full variable domain (missing parts from reference TRBV9 and TRBJ2-7): DSGVTQTPKHLITATGQRVTLRCSPRSGDLSVYWYQQSLDQGLQFLIQYYNGEERAKGNILERFSAQQFPDLHSELNLSSLELGDSALYFCASSVLRNSEQYFGPGTRLTVT.

The chain uses TRBV5-6 and TRBJ2-7, with TRBD2 matching 10 bases. The germline V gene has CDR1 SGHDT and CDR2 YYEEEE. Unmatched junction bases numbered 8, after V lost 4 bases and J lost 4 bases. This CDR3 comprises 15 residues. CDR3 bases: TGTGCCAGCAGCATTCCTAGCGGGAGTAATTACGAGCAGTACTTC. Amino acid sequence: CASSIPSGSNYEQYF.

Of note for this clone: This sample also contains other DNA sequences that code for the same CDR3. This chain links TRBV5-1 with TRBJ2-5; D uncertain. CDR1 SGHRS and CDR2 YFSETQ come from the germline V gene. This CDR3 region has 14 residues. Trimming removed 0 bases at V and 0 bases at J, with 6 bases between. In DNA, the CDR3 is TGCGCCAGCAGCTTGGTCCCGGACCAAGAGACCCAGTACTTC. Protein: CASSLVPDQETQYF.